Presented here are 27 T cell receptor beta chains from one specimen sequenced in a study of T cells expressing NK-cell markers. TCRdb reworked the 5' RACE reads into one entry per CDR3 protein, no DNA. This table holds 550,000 to 600,000 distinct CDR3 sequences. The sample comprised blood T cells: a sorted CD56 or NKG2C T cell subset, CD4+ or CD8+ T cells, or bulk PBMC T cells (not recorded which). Receptors originate from a man younger than 30 in good health.

The CDR3: CASSQAGTGRYEQYF. The chain employs TRBV4-2 and TRBJ2-7; TCRdb names TRBD1, which stays unverified in the absence of DNA. Germline V gene lookup returns CDR1 LGHNA and CDR2 YNFKEQ. The CDR3 is 15 amino acids.

The rearrangement uses TRBV7-9 and TRBJ2-2; the TRBD2 assignment by TCRdb is unverifiable without DNA. Germline CDR1 SEHNR, CDR2 FQNEAQ (reference sequence). The CDR3 extends over 17 amino acids. The CDR3 here is CASSARTAAFWLGELFF.

The chain is built from TRBV28 and TRBJ2-1; the TRBD1 assignment by TCRdb is unverifiable without DNA. CDR1 is MDHEN, CDR2 SYDVKM, per germline. The CDR3 loop spans 14 amino acids. This CDR3 reads CASRDSGALNEQFF.

This chain connects TRBV11-2 to TRBJ2-1; TCRdb reports TRBD2, a call that lacks DNA to check it against. The CDR3 sequence is 16 residues long. Germline values: CDR1 SGHAT, CDR2 FQNNGV. The CDR3 protein is CASSRTSGRVGNEQFF. The full variable domain, rest sourced from reference TRBV11-2 and TRBJ2-1, is EAGVAQSPRYKIIEKRQSVAFWCNPISGHATLYWYQQILGQGPKLLIQFQNNGVVDDSQLPKDRFSAERLKGVDSTLKIQPAKLEDSAVYLCASSRTSGRVGNEQFFGPGTRLTVL.

V is TRBV18 and J is TRBJ2-1. The CDR3 loop spans 15 amino acids. Germline V gene lookup returns CDR1 KGHSH and CDR2 LQKENI. The CDR3 here is CASSRSGGSYNEQFF.

The chain employs TRBV6-1 and TRBJ2-5; without DNA, the TCRdb call of TRBD2 cannot be checked. The germline V gene has CDR1 MNHNS and CDR2 SASEGT. The CDR3 length is 15 residues. CDR3 protein: CASRPGTSGWETQYF.

This rearrangement joins TRBV20-1 to TRBJ2-6; the D call from TCRdb, TRBD2, cannot be confirmed without DNA. CDR3 length: 17 residues. The germline V gene encodes CDR1 DFQATT and CDR2 SNEGSKA (reference sequence). CDR3 region: CSASTRVTPSGANVLTF.

V is TRBV6-5 and J is TRBJ2-1; with no DNA, the TCRdb D assignment of TRBD2 cannot be verified. This CDR3 is 18 amino acids long. Germline lookup yields CDR1 MNHEY and CDR2 SVGAGI. CDR3 protein: CASSSVGLAGGSYNEQFF.

The rearrangement joins TRBV20-1 to TRBJ2-1; TCRdb's assignment of TRBD2 cannot be checked, as there is no DNA. This CDR3 has 15 amino acids. CDR1 and CDR2 (germline): DFQATT, SNEGSKA (reference sequence). This chain's CDR3 is CSARRGIAGGPGQFF.

The V and J genes are TRBV20-1 and TRBJ2-3; TCRdb's D gene call, TRBD2, goes unchecked for lack of DNA. Germline CDR1 reads DFQATT; CDR2 reads SNEGSKA (reference sequence). The CDR3 length is 18 residues. The CDR3 protein is CSAPPLAGGPSGTDTQYF.

This chain links TRBV4-3 with TRBJ2-5; no DNA is available, so the TRBD1 call from TCRdb remains unchecked. Germline V gene data show CDR1 as LGHNA and CDR2 as YSLEER. There are 14 residues in the CDR3. Here the CDR3 reads CASSQPDREETQYF.

The chain is built from TRBV27 and TRBJ2-1; there is no DNA to check the TCRdb D call of TRBD2. Germline V gives CDR1 MNHEY, CDR2 SMNVEV (reference sequence). This CDR3 is 13 amino acids long. The CDR3 reads CASSFSGSNEQFF.

The chain combines TRBV14 with TRBJ2-7; checking the TCRdb D call of TRBD1 is not possible without DNA. Germline CDR1 and CDR2: SGHDN and FVKESK. The CDR3 totals 14 residues. CDR3 in amino acids: CASSLQDSPYEQYF.

This sequence joins TRBV9 and TRBJ2-1. Germline CDR1 reads SGDLS; CDR2 reads YYNGEE. This CDR3 has 17 residues. CDR3 protein: CASSGAHAGGSYNEQFF.

The V call is TRBV7-6, the J call TRBJ2-3; TCRdb picks TRBD1, but there is no DNA to check that call. This CDR3 is 15 amino acids long. Germline assignment: CDR1 SGHVS and CDR2 FNYEAQ. This chain's CDR3 is CASRPQGARQDTQYF.

Here the CDR3 reads CAIRGLAGISYEQYF. This rearrangement joins TRBV10-3 to TRBJ2-7; TCRdb names TRBD2, which stays unverified in the absence of DNA. Germline CDR1 ENHRY, CDR2 SYGVKD. There are 15 residues in the CDR3.

J is TRBJ2-1 and V is TRBV6-2 or TRBV6-3; TCRdb picks TRBD2, but there is no DNA to check that call. Germline values: CDR1 MNHEY, CDR2 SVGEGT. The CDR3 has 12 amino acids. CDR3 sequence: CASSSPQGRAFF.

This chain links TRBV6-2 or TRBV6-3 with TRBJ1-1; TCRdb calls TRBD1, which cannot be checked without DNA. The germline V gene encodes CDR1 MNHEY and CDR2 SVGEGT. CDR3 size: 13 residues. Here the CDR3 reads CATSQGFGTEAFF.

The J gene is TRBJ2-3, the V gene TRBV7-9; TCRdb calls TRBD1, which cannot be checked without DNA. The CDR3 sequence is 15 residues long. From germline, CDR1 is SEHNR and CDR2 FQNEAQ (reference sequence). The CDR3: CASNTRDRALDTQYF.

The genes are TRBV7-9 and TRBJ2-1; there is no DNA to check the TCRdb D call of TRBD1. Germline V gene data show CDR1 as SEHNR and CDR2 as FQNEAQ (reference sequence). The CDR3 loop spans 13 amino acids. CDR3 residues: CASKGTGGTEQFF.

The chain combines TRBV7-2 with TRBJ2-7; the D call of TRBD1 rests on TCRdb alone, since no DNA is present to check it. Germline values: CDR1 SGHTA, CDR2 FQGNSA. The CDR3 has 12 amino acids. CDR3 region: CASSRTGSSQYF.

The chain employs TRBV7-8 and TRBJ1-2; TCRdb returns TRBD1, unconfirmable since there is no DNA. Germline CDR1 is SGHVS and CDR2 is FQNEAQ. The CDR3 runs to 15 residues. CDR3 loop: CASSSSTGVLYGYTF.

J is TRBJ2-7 and V is TRBV29-1. The CDR3 has 11 amino acids. CDR1 and CDR2 (germline): SQVTM, ANQGSEA. This chain's CDR3 is CSVDSGDEQYF.

The chain employs TRBV27 and TRBJ1-6. Germline V CDR1 and CDR2: MNHEY, SMNVEV (reference sequence). This CDR3 contains 15 residues. CDR3 region: CASTPLSSYNSPLHF.

The genes are TRBV29-1 and TRBJ2-2; TCRdb lists TRBD1, though no DNA is available to test this call. The CDR3 has 14 amino acids. Germline CDR1 reads SQVTM; CDR2 reads ANQGSEA. The CDR3 here is CSVENRERTGELFF.

This sequence joins TRBV6-1 and TRBJ2-1; TCRdb's D call, TRBD2, is unchecked because there is no DNA. CDR1 and CDR2 (germline): MNHNS, SASEGT. There are 16 residues in the CDR3. This chain's CDR3 is CASSPPASGLYNEQFF.

The chain has TRBV6-5 and TRBJ2-5; TCRdb picks TRBD2, but there is no DNA to check that call. The CDR3 is made up of 16 amino acids. Germline-derived CDR1 and CDR2 are MNHEY and SVGAGI. This chain's CDR3 is CASSPLGGVGGETQYF.